These T cell receptor beta chains were read from a single sample in a study of metastatic and nonmetastatic thyroid tumors. TCRdb reprocessed the PCR reads via MiXCR. The table shows about 56,000 clones, with 25% to 30% occurring only once. The sequencing input was blood. Receptor source: a female donor with papillary thyroid cancer or a benign thyroid nodule (not recorded which). Some clones in this sample may be carry-over from other donors' samples. Each CDR3 is given with its conserved first and last residue. The order of the fields is V gene, clone size, J gene, D gene, CDR3 protein, CDR3 DNA. A D gene is named only where the DNA matches it firmly. Size values are once, few and many counts, or a class for expanded clones, and some rows have none.

TRBV7-3	NA	TRBJ1-1	NA	CASSLEGNTEAFF	TGTGCCAGCAGCCTAGAGGGGAACACTGAAGCTTTCTTT
TRBV12-3/TRBV12-4	NA	TRBJ2-7	TRBD1	CASSIRPGTAASYEQYF	TGTGCCAGCAGCATCCGCCCCGGGACAGCCGCCTCCTACGAGCAGTACTTC
TRBV12-3/TRBV12-4	NA	TRBJ2-2	TRBD2	CASSFSFPGLAGPTNTGELFF	TGTGCCAGCAGTTTCAGTTTTCCGGGACTAGCGGGACCTACGAACACCGGGGAGCTGTTTTTT
TRBV20-1	NA	TRBJ2-7	NA	CSAGDGYEQYF	TGCAGTGCTGGAGATGGGTACGAGCAGTACTTC
TRBV5-1	NA	TRBJ2-1	NA	CASSLAVDNEQFF	TGCGCCAGCAGCTTGGCGGTAGACAATGAGCAGTTCTTC
TRBV27	medium-sized	TRBJ1-1	TRBD1	CASSLHGQVSAFF	TGTGCCAGCAGTCTCCATGGACAGGTGTCGGCTTTCTTT
TRBV28	medium-sized	TRBJ2-5	TRBD2	CASSLTSARGRKTQYF	TGTGCCAGCAGTCTAACTAGCGCCCGGGGGAGGAAGACCCAGTACTTC
TRBV20-1	many	TRBJ2-1	TRBD2	CSARVILGTSLNEQFF	TGCAGTGCTAGAGTTATCTTGGGGACTAGCCTCAATGAGCAGTTCTTC
TRBV10-3	many	TRBJ2-1	TRBD1	CAISESGPGGVNNEQFF	TGTGCCATCAGTGAGTCGGGTCCAGGGGGCGTGAACAATGAGCAGTTCTTC
TRBV12-3/TRBV12-4	few	TRBJ2-7	NA	CASSLQGSYEQYF	TGTGCCAGCAGTTTGCAGGGATCCTACGAGCAGTACTTC
TRBV28	many	TRBJ2-3	NA	CASSLEPSTDTQYF	TGTGCCAGCAGTTTGGAGCCGAGCACAGATACGCAGTATTTT
TRBV6-1	medium-sized	TRBJ1-6	NA	CASSGQLYNSPLHF	TGTGCCAGCAGTGGACAGCTCTATAATTCACCCCTCCACTTT
TRBV28	NA	TRBJ2-1	NA	CASSLRDEQFF	TGTGCCAGCAGTTTACGCGATGAGCAGTTCTTC
TRBV27	few	TRBJ2-7	TRBD2	CASSLRAGLAGDGGEQYF	TGTGCCAGCAGTTTAAGGGCTGGACTAGCGGGAGACGGGGGCGAGCAGTACTTC
TRBV24-1	NA	TRBJ2-3	NA	CATAQGRTDTQYF	TGTGCCACCGCCCAGGGGCGCACAGATACGCAGTATTTT
TRBV20-1	NA	TRBJ1-1	TRBD1	CSAREGWDRNTEAFF	TGCAGTGCTAGAGAAGGCTGGGACAGGAACACTGAAGCTTTCTTT
TRBV7-2	NA	TRBJ1-1	NA	CASSLSQGGESFF	TGTGCCAGCAGCTTATCTCAAGGAGGGGAATCTTTCTTT
TRBV7-2	NA	TRBJ2-2	NA	CASSLVRGELFF	TGTGCCAGCAGCTTAGTTCGGGGGGAGCTGTTTTTT
TRBV2	few	TRBJ2-7	NA	CASLVAESSYEQYF	TGTGCCAGCTTAGTCGCAGAAAGCTCCTACGAGCAGTACTTC
TRBV12-3/TRBV12-4	many	TRBJ2-2	TRBD2	CASSGTSGFNTGELFF	TGTGCCAGCAGTGGGACTAGCGGGTTTAACACCGGGGAGCTGTTTTTT
TRBV7-3	many	TRBJ1-3	NA	CASSFGGRNTIYF	TGTGCCAGCAGCTTCGGGGGCCGGAACACCATATATTTT
TRBV6-1	medium-sized	TRBJ2-3	NA	CASSRAAGGMQHTQYF	TGTGCCAGCTCCCGGGCGGCGGGCGGGATGCAACATACGCAGTATTTT
TRBV7-2	many	TRBJ1-2	NA	CASRPTLGYGYTF	TGTGCCAGCAGACCCACCCTTGGCTATGGCTACACCTTC
TRBV10-3	few	TRBJ1-5	TRBD1	CATNTGGSQPQHF	TGTGCCACCAATACAGGGGGCAGTCAGCCCCAGCATTTT
TRBV28	NA	TRBJ1-2	NA	CASRLTGPQGYGYTF	TGTGCCAGCAGACTAACCGGGCCACAGGGATATGGCTACACCTTC
TRBV19	NA	TRBJ2-3	TRBD2	CASSTLLAGDVDTQYF	TGTGCCAGTAGTACACTACTAGCGGGAGACGTCGATACGCAGTATTTT
TRBV5-1	NA	TRBJ1-1	NA	CASSTGVGGAPSNTEAFF	TGCGCCAGCAGCACCGGGGTCGGGGGGGCCCCTTCGAACACTGAAGCTTTCTTT
TRBV27	NA	TRBJ2-1	TRBD2	CASSSPAGGRNEQFF	TGTGCCAGCAGTTCTCCTGCGGGAGGGAGGAATGAGCAGTTCTTC
TRBV4-3	NA	TRBJ2-3	TRBD2	CASSPSGLAGTDTQYF	TGCGCCAGCAGCCCATCGGGACTAGCGGGCACAGATACGCAGTATTTT
TRBV2	NA	TRBJ1-5	TRBD1	CASTRTGNSNQPQHF	TGTGCCAGCACCCGGACAGGGAACAGCAATCAGCCCCAGCATTTT
TRBV4-1	NA	TRBJ2-6	NA	CASSQSDSFSGANVLTF	TGCGCCAGCAGCCAATCGGACAGTTTCTCTGGGGCCAACGTCCTGACTTTC
TRBV6-4	NA	TRBJ2-1	TRBD2	CASSDGTAGGLWDLYEQFF	TGTGCCAGCAGTGACGGTACAGCGGGGGGGCTCTGGGATTTGTATGAGCAGTTCTTC
TRBV4-2	once	TRBJ2-6	NA	CASSRGWGDSGANVLTF	TGTGCCAGCAGCCGCGGGTGGGGAGACTCTGGGGCCAACGTCCTGACTTTC
TRBV6-1	medium-sized	TRBJ2-6	TRBD2	CASSIAGGISGANVLTF	TGTGCCAGCAGTATAGCGGGAGGGATCTCTGGGGCCAACGTCCTGACTTTC
TRBV6-1	few	TRBJ2-1	NA	CASSSLAGLANEQFF	TGTGCCAGCAGTAGCCTGGCAGGGCTGGCCAATGAGCAGTTCTTC
TRBV27	NA	TRBJ1-6	NA	CASSSQAKNSPLHF	TGTGCCAGCAGTTCGCAGGCAAAGAATTCACCCCTCCACTTT
TRBV30	NA	TRBJ2-3	NA	CAWSVSRSTDTQYF	TGTGCCTGGAGTGTATCGCGGAGCACAGATACGCAGTATTTT
TRBV24-1	medium-sized	TRBJ2-7	NA	CATSGGAKNEQYF	TGTGCCACCAGTGGGGGAGCTAAAAACGAGCAGTACTTC
TRBV5-1	NA	TRBJ2-3	NA	CASSLGEGRGDTQYF	TGCGCCAGCAGCCTGGGGGAGGGCAGGGGCGATACGCAGTATTTT
TRBV2	few	TRBJ2-1	NA	CATYRDNWGNEQFF	TGTGCCACCTACCGGGACAACTGGGGGAATGAGCAGTTCTTC
TRBV5-1	NA	TRBJ2-3	NA	CASSRDVNTDTQYF	TGCGCCAGCAGTCGGGACGTAAACACAGATACGCAGTATTTT